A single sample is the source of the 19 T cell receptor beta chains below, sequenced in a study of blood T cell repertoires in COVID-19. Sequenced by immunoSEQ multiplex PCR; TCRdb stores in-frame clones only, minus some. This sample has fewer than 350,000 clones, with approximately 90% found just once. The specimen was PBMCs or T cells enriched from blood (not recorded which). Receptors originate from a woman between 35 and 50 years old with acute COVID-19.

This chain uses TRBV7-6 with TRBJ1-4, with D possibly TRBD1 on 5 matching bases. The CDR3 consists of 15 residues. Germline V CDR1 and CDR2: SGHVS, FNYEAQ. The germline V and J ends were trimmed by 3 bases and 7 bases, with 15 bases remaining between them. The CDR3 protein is CASSLSGTGGEKLFF. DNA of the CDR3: TGTGCCAGCAGCTTGTCCGGGACGGGAGGTGAAAAACTGTTTTTT.

The CDR3 spells CASSYKRHNEQFF. The CDR3 nucleotides are TGTGCCAGCAGTTACAAGCGCCACAATGAGCAGTTCTTC. The chain links TRBV6-2 or TRBV6-3 to TRBJ2-1; D unresolved. The CDR3 is made up of 13 amino acids. V lost 2 bases and J lost 5, with 7 bases in between. CDR1 is MNHEY, CDR2 SVGEGT, per germline.

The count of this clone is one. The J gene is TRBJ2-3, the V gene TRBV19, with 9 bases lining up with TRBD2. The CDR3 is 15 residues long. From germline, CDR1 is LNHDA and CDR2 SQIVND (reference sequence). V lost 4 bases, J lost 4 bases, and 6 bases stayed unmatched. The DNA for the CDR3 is TGTGCCAGTAGTAACCCTAGCGGGACGGCAGATACGCAGTATTTT. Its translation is CASSNPSGTADTQYF.

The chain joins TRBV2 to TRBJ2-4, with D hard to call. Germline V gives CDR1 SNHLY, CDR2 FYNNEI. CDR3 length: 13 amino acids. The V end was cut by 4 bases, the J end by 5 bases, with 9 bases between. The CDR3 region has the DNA TGTGCCAGCAGTGTGGGCAGCCAAAACATTCAGTACTTC. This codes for CASSVGSQNIQYF.

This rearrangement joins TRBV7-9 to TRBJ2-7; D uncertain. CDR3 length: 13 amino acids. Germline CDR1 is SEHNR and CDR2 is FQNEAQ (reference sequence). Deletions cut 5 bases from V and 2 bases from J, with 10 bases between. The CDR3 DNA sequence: TGTGCCAGCAGCCCATCTGCGACCTACGAGCAGTACTTC. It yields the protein CASSPSATYEQYF.

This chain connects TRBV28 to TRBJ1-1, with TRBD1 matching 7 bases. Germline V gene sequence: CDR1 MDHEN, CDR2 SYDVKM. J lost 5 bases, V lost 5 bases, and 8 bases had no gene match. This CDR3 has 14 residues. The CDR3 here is CASSEGTVLTEAFF. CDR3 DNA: TGTGCCAGCAGTGAAGGGACAGTGCTAACTGAAGCTTTCTTT. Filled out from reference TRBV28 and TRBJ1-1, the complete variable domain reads DVKVTQSSRYLVKRTGEKVFLECVQDMDHENMFWYRQDPGLGLRLIYFSYDVKMKEKGDIPEGYSVSREKKERFSLILESASTNQTSMYLCASSEGTVLTEAFFGQGTRLTVV.

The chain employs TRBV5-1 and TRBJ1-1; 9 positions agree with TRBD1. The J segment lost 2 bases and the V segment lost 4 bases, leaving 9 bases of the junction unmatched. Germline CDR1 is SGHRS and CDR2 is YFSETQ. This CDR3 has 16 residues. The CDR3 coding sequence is TGCGCCAGCAGCGCACTAAACAGGGGGCCAAACACTGAAGCTTTCTTT. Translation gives CASSALNRGPNTEAFF.

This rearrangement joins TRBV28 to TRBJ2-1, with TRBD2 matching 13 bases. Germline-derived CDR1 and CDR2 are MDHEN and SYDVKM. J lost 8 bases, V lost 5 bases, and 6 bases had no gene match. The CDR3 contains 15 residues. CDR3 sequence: CASSLRTSGGYEQFF. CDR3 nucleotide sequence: TGTGCCAGCAGTCTACGGACTAGCGGGGGTTATGAGCAGTTCTTC.

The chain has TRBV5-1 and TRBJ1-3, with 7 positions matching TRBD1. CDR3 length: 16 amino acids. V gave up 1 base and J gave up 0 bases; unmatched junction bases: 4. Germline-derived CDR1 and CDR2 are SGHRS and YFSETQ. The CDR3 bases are TGCGCCAGCAGCTTGACAGGGGTGAACTCTGGAAACACCATATATTTT. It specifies CASSLTGVNSGNTIYF.

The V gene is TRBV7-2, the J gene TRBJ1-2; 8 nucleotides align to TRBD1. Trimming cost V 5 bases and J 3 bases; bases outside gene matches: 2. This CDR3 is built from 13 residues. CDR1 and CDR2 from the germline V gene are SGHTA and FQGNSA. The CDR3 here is CASSMDRDYGYTF. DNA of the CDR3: TGTGCCAGCAGCATGGACAGGGACTATGGCTACACCTTC. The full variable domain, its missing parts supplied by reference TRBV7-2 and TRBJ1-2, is GAGVSQSPSNKVTEKGKDVELRCDPISGHTALYWYRQSLGQGLEFLIYFQGNSAPDKSGLPSDRFSAERTGGSVSTLTIQRTQQEDSAVYLCASSMDRDYGYTFGSGTRLTVV.

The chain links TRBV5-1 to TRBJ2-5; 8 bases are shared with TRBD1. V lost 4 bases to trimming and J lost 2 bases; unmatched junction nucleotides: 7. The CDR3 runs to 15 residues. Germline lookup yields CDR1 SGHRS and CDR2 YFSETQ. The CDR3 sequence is CASSTGQGKQETQYF. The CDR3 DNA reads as TGCGCCAGCAGCACCGGACAGGGAAAACAAGAGACCCAGTACTTC.

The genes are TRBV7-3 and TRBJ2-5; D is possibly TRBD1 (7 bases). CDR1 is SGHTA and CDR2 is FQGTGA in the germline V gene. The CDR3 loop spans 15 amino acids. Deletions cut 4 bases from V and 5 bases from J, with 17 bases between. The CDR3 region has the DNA TGTGCCAGCAGCTCGCGGCAGGGGGGTCTGGAGACCCAGTACTTC. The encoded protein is CASSSRQGGLETQYF.

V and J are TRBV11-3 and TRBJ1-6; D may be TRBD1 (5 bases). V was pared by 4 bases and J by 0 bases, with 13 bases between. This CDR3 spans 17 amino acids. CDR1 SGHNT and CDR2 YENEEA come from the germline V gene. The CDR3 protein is CASSSRQTSSYNSPLHF. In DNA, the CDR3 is TGTGCCAGCAGCTCTCGACAGACGAGCTCCTATAATTCACCCCTCCACTTT.

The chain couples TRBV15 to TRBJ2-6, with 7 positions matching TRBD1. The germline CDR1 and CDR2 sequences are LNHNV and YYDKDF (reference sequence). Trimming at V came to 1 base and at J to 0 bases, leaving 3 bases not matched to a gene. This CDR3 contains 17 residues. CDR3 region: CATSRADRISGANVLTF. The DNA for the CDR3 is TGTGCCACCAGCAGAGCGGACAGGATCTCTGGGGCCAACGTCCTGACTTTC.

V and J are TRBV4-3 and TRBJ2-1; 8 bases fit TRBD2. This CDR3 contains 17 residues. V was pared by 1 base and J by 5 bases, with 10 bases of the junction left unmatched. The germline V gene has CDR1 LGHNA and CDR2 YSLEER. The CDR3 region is CASSQARGSGVNNEQFF. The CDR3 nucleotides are TGCGCCAGCAGCCAAGCCCGAGGTAGCGGGGTCAACAATGAGCAGTTCTTC.

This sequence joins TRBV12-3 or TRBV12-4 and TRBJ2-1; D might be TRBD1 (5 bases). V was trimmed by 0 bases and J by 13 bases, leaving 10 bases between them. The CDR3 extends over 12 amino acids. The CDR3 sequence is CASSLADTSQFF. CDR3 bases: TGTGCCAGCAGTTTAGCGGACACCTCACAGTTCTTC.

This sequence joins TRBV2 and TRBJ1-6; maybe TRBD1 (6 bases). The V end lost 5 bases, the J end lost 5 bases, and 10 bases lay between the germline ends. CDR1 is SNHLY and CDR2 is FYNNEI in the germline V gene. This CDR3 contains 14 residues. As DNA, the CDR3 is TGTGCCAGCAGTCGGGACACAAATAATTCACCCCTCCACTTT. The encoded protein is CASSRDTNNSPLHF.

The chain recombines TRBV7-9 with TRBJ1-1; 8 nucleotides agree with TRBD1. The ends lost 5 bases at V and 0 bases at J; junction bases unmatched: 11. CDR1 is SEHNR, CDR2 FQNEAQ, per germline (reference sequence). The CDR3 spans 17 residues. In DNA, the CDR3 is TGTGCCAGCAGCAACGCCGTCAAACAGGGGGTGAACACTGAAGCTTTCTTT. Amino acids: CASSNAVKQGVNTEAFF.

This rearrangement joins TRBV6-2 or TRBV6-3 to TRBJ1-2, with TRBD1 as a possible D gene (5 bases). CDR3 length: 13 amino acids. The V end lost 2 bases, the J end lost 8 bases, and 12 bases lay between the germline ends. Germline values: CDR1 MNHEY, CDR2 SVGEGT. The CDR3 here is CASSYERGRGYTF. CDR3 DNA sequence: TGTGCCAGCAGTTACGAGCGGGGCCGGGGCTACACCTTC.